This TCR beta chain was sequenced in a study of T cell repertoires in cytomegalovirus infection. Study-wide context: In the study, CMV epitopes included recently identified HLA-C-restricted and well-studied HLA-B-restricted ones. Both CMV infection and a matching HLA type were indicated by public TCR beta signatures. The study, taken as a whole, reports: HLA-C-restricted CMV-specific TCR beta clonotypes were dominant in the ex vivo response. There were carriers of CMV plus the relevant HLA, and cumulative public TCR beta family frequency identified them.

In its sample, this clonotype was seen a few times. Its target is unknown. TCRdb analysed the reads with MiXCR anew, one entry per CDR3 protein. The data show 640,000 or so distinct CDR3 sequences, 33% seen once. Between the trimmed V and J ends, which lost 3 bases and 1 base, there was a span of 9 bases. This CDR3 region has 14 residues. The germline gives CDR1 SGHTA, CDR2 FQGNSA. The genes are TRBV7-2 and TRBJ2-5; D ambiguous. This TCR derives from a human donor in good health (CMV status not recorded). Some clones in this sample may be carry-over from other donors' samples. The material sequenced was cultured PBMCs, taken from culture after CMV antigen stimulation. The chain's CDR3 is CASSFQRSQETQYF. CDR3 DNA: TGTGCCAGCAGCTTCCAACGGTCCCAAGAGACCCAGTACTTC.